The sequence of this T cell receptor (beta chain) was determined in a study of early T cells in non-severe SARS-CoV-2 infection (dated by TCRdb to about 2021). Looking at the study overall: Bulk RNA from unsorted whole blood was used for TCR sequencing, so alpha and beta chains could not be paired. Results the study describes overall, beyond this receptor: VDJdb matching was skewed toward anti-spike CD8 responses and likely underestimated virus-specific expansions, missing private and CD4 specificities.

Only a few counts were recorded for this clonotype. Its target antigen remains unknown. It has no much larger one-base neighbor in the sample; base qualities were not kept. Set within a cohort of healthcare workers in London, UK, this nested case-control study involved weekly PCR testing of nasopharyngeal swabs along with blood sampling. Healthcare workers were recruited between 23 and 31 March 2020, during the week of the UK lockdown, and were followed weekly for up to roughly 16 weeks. V loses 2 bases at its end and J loses 2 bases; junction bases beyond the gene matches: 17. From its cysteine to its phenylalanine, the CDR3 spans 20 amino acids. Left in the record is the CDR3 DNA by itself, 60 bases read in frame from the first base. Reading the germline V gene (reference sequence) gives CDR1 SGHNT and CDR2 YYREEE. Libraries were constructed by 5' RACE. The data were produced on a NextSeq 500. To correct for sequencing error and PCR bias, the TCR library protocol tagged individual cDNA molecules with unique molecular identifiers. Both TCR alpha and beta chains were sequenced, and tight co-correlation was observed between alpha and beta sequence abundances in each sample. The paper's data handling went like this. Decombinator V4 was used to annotate TCR sequences for V gene, J gene and CDR3. Expanded TCRs were defined as changing significantly between any two time points under a Poisson model with p below 0.0001. TCR abundances were normalised to the total number of TCRs sequenced per sample and were expressed as counts per million. TRAV1-2 paired with TRAJ12, TRAJ20 or TRAJ33 defined MAIT TCRs, while TRAV10 paired with TRAJ18 defined iNKT TCRs. VDJdb, accessed 1 November 2021, was searched for CMV, EBV and SARS-CoV-2 annotated TCRs, excluding TCRs annotated for multiple antigens. The public reads were reprocessed in TCRdb via fastp at Q25 and MiXCR, keeping in-frame beta chains. Rows with a matching CDR3 protein are joined into one entry that keeps the most common DNA and genes. The V and J calls shown here were made by TCRdb, not taken from the authors' results. The sample table lists 61,000 or so distinct CDR3 sequences, around 11% of them with a count of one. The leading ten clones occupy more than 0.9% of the sample.

Sequenced here: whole blood, sampled at baseline. The chain links TRBV5-4 with TRBJ2-1, with 9 bases in between that match TRBD1. The receptor was isolated from an adult who was a healthcare worker with PCR-confirmed SARS-CoV-2 infection or an uninfected control (not recorded which). The donor label of this sample is uncertain. The CDR3 corresponds to CASSFTVTAPGTGTYNEQFF. At the DNA level, the sequence is TGTGCCAGCAGCTTCACGGTCACAGCTCCCGGGACAGGGACCTACAATGAGCAGTTCTTC.